The 20 T cell receptor beta chains given below trace back to one sample, sequenced in a study of early T cells in non-severe SARS-CoV-2 infection. MiXCR, applied by TCRdb to the 5' RACE reads, yields one record per CDR3 protein. This table holds tens of thousands of distinct CDR3 sequences, approximately 6.1% found once. The material sequenced was whole blood. The source of these receptors is an adult who was a healthcare worker with PCR-confirmed SARS-CoV-2 infection or an uninfected control (not recorded which).

This clonotype was recorded many times. J is TRBJ1-1 and V is TRBV7-3, with D possibly being TRBD1 (5 bases). Germline values: CDR1 SGHTA, CDR2 FQGTGA. The CDR3 sequence is 17 residues long. Trimming cost V 5 bases and J 2 bases, with 21 bases left between them. CDR3 protein: CASSRQTVTAANTEAFF. The CDR3 DNA reads TGTGCCAGCAGCCGACAGACGGTAACAGCTGCTAACACTGAAGCTTTCTTT.

Many counts were recorded for this clonotype. The V call is TRBV5-1, the J call TRBJ2-7, with D perhaps assigned TRBD1 or TRBD2 (5 bases each). With 4 bases removed from V and 3 bases from J, the gap between germline ends came to 11 bases. This CDR3 spans 13 amino acids. The germline V gene has CDR1 SGHRS and CDR2 YFSETQ. CDR3 region: CASSPGRNYEQYF. CDR3 in DNA: TGCGCCAGCAGCCCGGGACGGAACTACGAGCAGTACTTC.

Details on this clonotype: A read error is possible here, since a much larger clone lies one base away. The chain combines TRBV24-1 with TRBJ2-3; the match to TRBD2 covers 10 bases. V trimming: 9 bases; J trimming: 5 bases; junction bases outside the gene matches: 10. The CDR3 length is 15 residues. Germline assignment: CDR1 KGHDR and CDR2 SFDVKD. CDR3 sequence reads: CATCGPSGRRDTQYF. CDR3 nucleotides: TGTGCCACCTGTGGCCCTAGCGGGAGAAGAGATACGCAGTATTTT.

In its sample, this clonotype was seen many times. The chain has TRBV7-3 and TRBJ2-3, with 10 bases aligning to TRBD2. V shed 3 bases and J 4 bases; nucleotides not matched to a gene: 1. The CDR3 covers 14 residues. Germline values: CDR1 SGHTA, CDR2 FQGTGA. The CDR3 region is CASSFGTSADTQYF. The CDR3 DNA reads TGTGCCAGCAGCTTCGGGACTAGCGCAGATACGCAGTATTTT.

This clonotype came up many times. The gene calls are TRBV7-2 and TRBJ1-1, with D maybe TRBD1 (6 bases). The CDR3 consists of 15 residues. CDR1 and CDR2 from the germline V gene are SGHTA and FQGNSA. V dropped 1 base and J dropped 0 bases, with 9 bases sitting between them. This CDR3 reads CASSLVSGVNTEAFF. The CDR3 DNA reads TGTGCCAGCAGCTTAGTTTCAGGGGTGAACACTGAAGCTTTCTTT.

This clonotype has only a few counts. The gene calls are TRBV12-3 or TRBV12-4 and TRBJ2-1, with D perhaps TRBD1 or TRBD2 (5 bases each). V lost 0 bases to trimming and J lost 8 bases, with 14 bases between them. The CDR3 is made up of 15 amino acids. CDR3 in amino acids: CASSLAARAGDEQFF. The CDR3 nucleotides are TGTGCCAGCAGTTTAGCTGCCAGGGCCGGGGATGAGCAGTTCTTC.

In this sample, this clonotype turned up many times. This rearrangement joins TRBV6-5 to TRBJ2-1; tentatively, D is TRBD1 (6 bases). The length of the CDR3 is 12 residues. V was shortened by 6 bases and J by 7 bases, with 10 bases between the two germline ends. CDR1 and CDR2 from the germline V gene are MNHEY and SVGAGI. DNA for the CDR3: TGTGCCAGCAGAAACAGGGTTAATGAGCAGTTCTTC. It translates to CASRNRVNEQFF.

This clonotype was counted many times. V gene TRBV12-3 or TRBV12-4 combines with J gene TRBJ1-2, with D possibly being TRBD1 (6 bases). Trimming took off 1 base at V and 3 bases at J, with 9 bases between the two ends. CDR3 size: 14 residues. Here the CDR3 DNA reads TGTGCCAGCAGTTTAGATGACAGGCACTATGGCTACACCTTC. Translation: CASSLDDRHYGYTF.

The chain has TRBV5-1 and TRBJ1-1; 7 nucleotides line up with TRBD1. The germline gives CDR1 SGHRS, CDR2 YFSETQ. V shed 3 bases, J shed 6 bases, and the junction held 2 bases outside the gene matches. The CDR3 consists of 12 residues. Here the CDR3 reads CASSSTGSEAFF. The CDR3 nucleotides read TGCGCCAGCAGCTCGACAGGGTCTGAAGCTTTCTTT.

This clonotype was detected ten times or more. This rearrangement joins TRBV6-6 to TRBJ2-1, with TRBD2 identical over 13 bases. Germline lookup yields CDR1 MNHNY and CDR2 SVGAGI (reference sequence). The V segment lost 4 bases and the J segment 9 bases; nucleotides outside the gene matches: 18. The CDR3 spans 19 residues. The CDR3 DNA reads as TGTGCCAGCAGTTCCCGGGACAGGAAACTAGCGGGAGGGCCTAGTGAGCAGTTCTTC. Amino acid sequence: CASSSRDRKLAGGPSEQFF.

In its sample, this clonotype was seen a few times. V gene TRBV28 combines with J gene TRBJ1-5, with D possibly being TRBD1 (6 bases). The CDR3 contains 12 residues. V lost 4 bases to trimming and J lost 7 bases, with 8 bases between them. Germline V gene lookup returns CDR1 MDHEN and CDR2 SYDVKM. The CDR3 region is CASSSGVQPQHF. CDR3 in DNA: TGTGCCAGCAGTTCAGGGGTGCAGCCCCAGCATTTT.

This clonotype is termed medium-sized (0.01 to 0.1%). V gene TRBV27 combines with J gene TRBJ2-7; D is possibly TRBD1 (6 bases). Between the trimmed V and J ends, which lost 3 bases and 2 bases, there was a span of 14 bases. Germline lookup yields CDR1 MNHEY and CDR2 SMNVEV (reference sequence). The CDR3 covers 15 residues. CDR3 nucleotide sequence: TGTGCCAGCAGTTTGGTGTACAGGGCCCCCTACGAGCAGTACTTC. This codes for CASSLVYRAPYEQYF.

By sample fraction, this clonotype is large. The V and J genes are TRBV20-1 and TRBJ1-1; D may be TRBD1 (5 bases). Germline CDR1 and CDR2: DFQATT and SNEGSKA (reference sequence). The CDR3 is 13 residues long. Trimming took 4 bases from V and 4 from J, leaving 13 bases between them. CDR3 sequence (DNA): TGCAGTGCTAAGGCAGGGATGATCACTGAAGCTTTCTTT. This encodes CSAKAGMITEAFF.

The chain uses TRBV21-1 and TRBJ2-5; the DNA was not compared with TRBD2, the D call given in the table. TRBV21-1 is reported as a pseudogene. The CDR3 runs to 19 residues. The CDR3 region has the DNA TGTGCCGCCCCACAGAAGGCGGGACTAGCGGGAGCTGGGGGAGAGACCCAGTACTTC. Residues: CAAPQKAGLAGAGGETQYF.

This clonotype showed up many times. The chain combines TRBV18 with TRBJ1-5, with D perhaps matching TRBD1 (6 bases). V lost 3 bases and J lost 6, with 12 bases in between. Germline V gives CDR1 KGHSH, CDR2 LQKENI. The CDR3 length is 14 residues. In nucleotides, the CDR3 is TGTGCCAGCTCACCGAACAGGGCTGGTCAGCCCCAGCATTTT. Its protein is CASSPNRAGQPQHF.

In its sample, this clonotype was seen many times. The rearrangement uses TRBV3-1 and TRBJ1-2; no firm D call. V dropped 1 base and J dropped 9 bases, with 6 bases sitting between them. The CDR3 spans 11 residues. The germline V gene has CDR1 LGHDT and CDR2 YNNKEL (reference sequence). The chain's CDR3 is CASSQVRSYTF. The CDR3 region has the DNA TGTGCCAGCAGCCAAGTTCGGAGCTACACCTTC.

This clonotype has at least ten counts. This chain uses TRBV5-3 with TRBJ2-3, with 8 bases identical to TRBD1. TRBV5-3 is labeled an ORF, and its function is uncertain. This CDR3 is built from 18 residues. V lost 2 bases, J lost 1 base, and 12 bases stayed unmatched. The CDR3 is CARSLVPGQVLRTDTQYF. Here the CDR3 DNA reads TGTGCCAGAAGCTTAGTCCCGGGACAGGTTCTGCGCACAGATACGCAGTATTTT.

This clonotype was detected ten times or more. The gene calls are TRBV10-2 and TRBJ2-1; D is possibly TRBD1 (5 bases). The germline V gene encodes CDR1 WSHSY and CDR2 SAAADI. The CDR3 is 11 amino acids. The V end was cut by 6 bases, the J end by 10 bases, with 10 bases between. The CDR3 bases are TGCGCCAGCAGCCCAAAGGGGGAGCAGTTCTTC. Protein: CASSPKGEQFF.

Many counts were recorded for this clonotype. V and J are TRBV5-1 and TRBJ1-1; D gene uncertain. This CDR3 comprises 14 residues. Germline CDR1 reads SGHRS; CDR2 reads YFSETQ. V was pared by 0 bases and J by 8 bases, with 14 bases between. For the CDR3, the DNA is TGCGCCAGCAGCTTGGATTTTACTGCTCCGGAAGCTTTCTTT. The encoded protein is CASSLDFTAPEAFF.

The chain combines TRBV24-1 with TRBJ2-3; 11 bases line up with TRBD2. Germline V gives CDR1 KGHDR, CDR2 SFDVKD. This CDR3 contains 15 residues. V lost 3 bases and J lost 4; bases outside the gene matches: 2. The CDR3, as DNA: TGTGCCACCAGTGATACTAGCGGGAGAGCAGATACGCAGTATTTT. Amino acid sequence: CATSDTSGRADTQYF.